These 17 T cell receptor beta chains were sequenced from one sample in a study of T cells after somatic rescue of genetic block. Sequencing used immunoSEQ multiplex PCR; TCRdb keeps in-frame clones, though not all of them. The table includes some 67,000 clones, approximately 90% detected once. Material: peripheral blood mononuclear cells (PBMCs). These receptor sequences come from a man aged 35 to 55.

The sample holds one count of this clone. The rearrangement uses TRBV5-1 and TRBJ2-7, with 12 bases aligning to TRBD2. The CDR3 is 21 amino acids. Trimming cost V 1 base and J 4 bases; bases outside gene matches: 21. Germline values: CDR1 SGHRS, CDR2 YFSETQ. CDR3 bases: TGCGCCAGCAGCTTGCGCCCCGGACAGGAACTAGCGGGAGGCCCGGGGTACGAGCAGTACTTC. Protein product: CASSLRPGQELAGGPGYEQYF.

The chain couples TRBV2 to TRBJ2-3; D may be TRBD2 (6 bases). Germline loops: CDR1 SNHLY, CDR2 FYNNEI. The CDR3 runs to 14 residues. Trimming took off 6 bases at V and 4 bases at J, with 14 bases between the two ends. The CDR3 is CASSTSQGSDTQYF. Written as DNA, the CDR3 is TGTGCCAGCAGCACTAGCCAGGGATCAGATACGCAGTATTTT.

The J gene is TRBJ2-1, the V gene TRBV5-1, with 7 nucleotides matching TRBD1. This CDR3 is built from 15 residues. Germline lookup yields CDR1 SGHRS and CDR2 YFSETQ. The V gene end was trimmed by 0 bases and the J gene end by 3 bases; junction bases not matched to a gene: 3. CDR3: CASSLGGQYYNEQFF. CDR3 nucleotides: TGCGCCAGCAGCTTGGGGGGACAGTACTACAATGAGCAGTTCTTC.

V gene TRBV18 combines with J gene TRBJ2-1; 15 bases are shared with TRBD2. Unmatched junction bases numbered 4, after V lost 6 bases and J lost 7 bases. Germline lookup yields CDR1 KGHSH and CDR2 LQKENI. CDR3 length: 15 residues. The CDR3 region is CASSPGTSGRNEQFF. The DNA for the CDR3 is TGTGCCAGCTCCCCTGGGACTAGCGGGAGGAATGAGCAGTTCTTC.

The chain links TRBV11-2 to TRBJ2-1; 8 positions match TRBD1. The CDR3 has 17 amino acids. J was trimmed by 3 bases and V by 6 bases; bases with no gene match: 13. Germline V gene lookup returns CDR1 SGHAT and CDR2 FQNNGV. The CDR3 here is CASRTGDGGFLYNEQFF. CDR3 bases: TGTGCCAGCAGGACAGGGGACGGAGGGTTCCTCTACAATGAGCAGTTCTTC.

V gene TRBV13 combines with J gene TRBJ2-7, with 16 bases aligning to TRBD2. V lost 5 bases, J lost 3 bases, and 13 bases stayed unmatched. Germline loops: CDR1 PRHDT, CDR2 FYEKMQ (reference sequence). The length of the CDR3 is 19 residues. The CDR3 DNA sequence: TGTGCCAGCAGCCTCGCACCCGGGACTAGCGGGAGGGCCCTCTACGAGCAGTACTTC. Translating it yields CASSLAPGTSGRALYEQYF.

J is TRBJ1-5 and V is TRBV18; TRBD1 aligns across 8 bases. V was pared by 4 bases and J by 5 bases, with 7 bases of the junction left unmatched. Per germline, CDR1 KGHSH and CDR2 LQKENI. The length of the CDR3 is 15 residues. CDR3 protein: CASSLMTGEDQPQHF. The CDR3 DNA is TGTGCCAGCTCACTAATGACAGGGGAGGATCAGCCCCAGCATTTT.

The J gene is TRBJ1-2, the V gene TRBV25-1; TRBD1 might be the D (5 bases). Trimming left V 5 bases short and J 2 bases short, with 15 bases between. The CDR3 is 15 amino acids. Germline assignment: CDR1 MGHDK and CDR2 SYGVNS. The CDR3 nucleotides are TGTGCCAGCAGTAATCATACAGGACCGAACTATGGCTACACCTTC. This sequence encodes CASSNHTGPNYGYTF.

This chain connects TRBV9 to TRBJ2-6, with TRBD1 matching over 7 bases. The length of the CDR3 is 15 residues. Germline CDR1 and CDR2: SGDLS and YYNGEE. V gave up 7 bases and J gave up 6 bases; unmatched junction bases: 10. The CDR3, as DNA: TGTGCCAGCCGACAGGGTATGGATTCGGCCAACGTCCTGACTTTC. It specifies CASRQGMDSANVLTF.

The CDR3 loop is CASSQPGLAVSRETQYF. The DNA of the CDR3 is TGCGCCAGCAGTCAACCGGGACTAGCGGTCTCGCGCGAGACCCAGTACTTC. The rearrangement uses TRBV23-1 and TRBJ2-5; TRBD2 aligns across 11 bases. TRBV23-1 is classed as an ORF, of uncertain function. The CDR3 extends over 17 amino acids. The trim removed 2 bases at V and 5 bases at J, leaving 10 bases unmatched.

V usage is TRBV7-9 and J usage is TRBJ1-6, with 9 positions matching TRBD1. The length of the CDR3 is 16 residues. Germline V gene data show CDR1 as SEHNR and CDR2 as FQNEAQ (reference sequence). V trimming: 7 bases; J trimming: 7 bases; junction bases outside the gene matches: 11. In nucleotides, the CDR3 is TGTGCCAGCAACCCCACCGGGACAGGGACAAATTCACCCCTCCACTTT. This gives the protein CASNPTGTGTNSPLHF.

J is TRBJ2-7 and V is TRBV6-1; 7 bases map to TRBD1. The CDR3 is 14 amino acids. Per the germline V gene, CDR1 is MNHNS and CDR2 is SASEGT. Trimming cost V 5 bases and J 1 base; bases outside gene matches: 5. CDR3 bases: TGTGCCAGCAGTTTCGACAGGGTATCCTACGAGCAGTACTTC. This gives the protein CASSFDRVSYEQYF.

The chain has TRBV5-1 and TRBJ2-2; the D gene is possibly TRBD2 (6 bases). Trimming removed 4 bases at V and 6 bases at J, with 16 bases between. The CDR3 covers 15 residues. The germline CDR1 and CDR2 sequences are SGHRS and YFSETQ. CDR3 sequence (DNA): TGCGCCAGCAGCCCCGGGAGCCTAGCGTCCGGGGAGCTGTTTTTT. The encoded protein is CASSPGSLASGELFF. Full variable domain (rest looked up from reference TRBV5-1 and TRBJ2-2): KAGVTQTPRYLIKTRGQQVTLSCSPISGHRSVSWYQQTPGQGLQFLFEYFSETQRNKGNFPGRFSGRQFSNSRSEMNVSTLELGDSALYLCASSPGSLASGELFFGEGSRLTVL.

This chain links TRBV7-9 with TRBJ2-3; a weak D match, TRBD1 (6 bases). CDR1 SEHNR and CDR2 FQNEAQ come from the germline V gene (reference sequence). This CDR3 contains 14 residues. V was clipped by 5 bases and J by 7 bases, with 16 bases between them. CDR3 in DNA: TGTGCCAGCAGCCTACCGGGCCAGGGGAATACGCAGTATTTT. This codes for CASSLPGQGNTQYF.

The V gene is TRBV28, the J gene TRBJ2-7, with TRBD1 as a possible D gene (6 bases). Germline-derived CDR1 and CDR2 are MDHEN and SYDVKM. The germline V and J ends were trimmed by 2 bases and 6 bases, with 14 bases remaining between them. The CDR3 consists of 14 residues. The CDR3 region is CASSLGGRAGEQYF. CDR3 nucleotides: TGTGCCAGCAGTTTAGGGGGCAGGGCAGGCGAGCAGTACTTC.

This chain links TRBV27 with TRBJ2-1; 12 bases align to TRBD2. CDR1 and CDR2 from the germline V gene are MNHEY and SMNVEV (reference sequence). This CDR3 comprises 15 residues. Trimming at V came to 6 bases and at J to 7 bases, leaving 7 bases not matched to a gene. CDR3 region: CASRVWTSGINEQFF. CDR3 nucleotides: TGTGCCAGCAGAGTCTGGACTAGCGGGATTAATGAGCAGTTCTTC.

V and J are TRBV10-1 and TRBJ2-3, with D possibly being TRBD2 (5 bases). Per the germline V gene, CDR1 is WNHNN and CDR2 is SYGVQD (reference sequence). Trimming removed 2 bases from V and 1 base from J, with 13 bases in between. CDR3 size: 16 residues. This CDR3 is CASSEGGLGGTDTQYF. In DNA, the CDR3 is TGCGCCAGCAGTGAGGGCGGGCTGGGAGGCACAGATACGCAGTATTTT.